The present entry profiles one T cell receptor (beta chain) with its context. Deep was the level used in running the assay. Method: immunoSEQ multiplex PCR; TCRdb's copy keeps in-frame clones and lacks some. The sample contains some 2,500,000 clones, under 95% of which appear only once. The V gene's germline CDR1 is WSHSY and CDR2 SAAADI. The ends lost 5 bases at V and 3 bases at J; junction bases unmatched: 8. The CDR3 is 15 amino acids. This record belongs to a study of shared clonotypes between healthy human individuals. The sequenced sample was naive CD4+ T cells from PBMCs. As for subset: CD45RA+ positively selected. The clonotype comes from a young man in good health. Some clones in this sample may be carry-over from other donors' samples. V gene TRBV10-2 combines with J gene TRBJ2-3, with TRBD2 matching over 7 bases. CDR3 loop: CASSKWEGTTDTQYF. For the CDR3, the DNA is TGCGCCAGCAGTAAGTGGGAGGGCACTACAGATACGCAGTATTTT.